A single sample gave rise to the 23 T cell receptor beta chains below, sequenced in a study of OX40 agonist ivuxolimab in advanced cancers. The table came from immunoSEQ multiplex PCR; TCRdb's copy has only in-frame clones and leaves some out. This sample carries some 44,000 clones, under 90% of them seen once, and the ten largest clones take about 23%. The sample in question was CD4+ or CD8+ T cells sorted from blood, obtained in a trial of the OX40 agonist ivuxolimab. The receptors were sampled from an adult with an advanced solid tumor such as melanoma, head and neck, liver or kidney cancer.

The chain has TRBV15 and TRBJ2-1, with D perhaps TRBD1 (5 bases). Germline lookup yields CDR1 LNHNV and CDR2 YYDKDF (reference sequence). Trimming took 0 bases from V and 6 from J, leaving 12 bases between them. There are 15 residues in the CDR3. CDR3 loop: CATSREKGSGNEQFF. CDR3 sequence (DNA): TGTGCCACCAGCAGAGAAAAGGGGTCAGGCAATGAGCAGTTCTTC.

This clone was observed a handful of times. The chain couples TRBV7-6 to TRBJ1-1; D might be TRBD1 (5 bases). Germline V gene data show CDR1 as SGHVS and CDR2 as FNYEAQ. CDR3 length: 14 residues. Trimming left V 8 bases short and J 3 bases short, with 16 bases between. In nucleotides, the CDR3 is TGTGCCAGCGGGCAGGAGGTGGGGGACACTGAAGCTTTCTTT. Translation gives CASGQEVGDTEAFF.

The chain couples TRBV10-3 to TRBJ1-2, with D unresolved. The V end was cut by 10 bases, the J end by 2 bases, with 14 bases between. CDR1 and CDR2 (germline): ENHRY, SYGVKD. This CDR3 region has 13 residues. DNA of the CDR3: TGTGCCACCGGCCAATTGGGGAACTATGGCTACACCTTC. It specifies CATGQLGNYGYTF.

The chain has TRBV27 and TRBJ2-1, with 7 bases that match TRBD2. J lost 4 bases, V lost 2 bases, and 5 bases had no gene match. The germline V gene encodes CDR1 MNHEY and CDR2 SMNVEV (reference sequence). This CDR3 region has 15 residues. The CDR3 sequence: CASSLVAGAYNEQFF. The CDR3 DNA sequence: TGTGCCAGCAGTTTAGTGGCGGGAGCATACAATGAGCAGTTCTTC.

This chain uses TRBV4-1 with TRBJ2-1; D gene uncertain. V dropped 4 bases and J dropped 0 bases, with 13 bases sitting between them. The CDR3 covers 16 residues. Per the germline V gene, CDR1 is MGHRA and CDR2 is YSYEKL. The CDR3 DNA reads as TGCGCCAGCAGCCCAGTGGATCTGATCTCCTACAATGAGCAGTTCTTC. It specifies CASSPVDLISYNEQFF.

V gene TRBV27 combines with J gene TRBJ1-5, with D tentatively TRBD1 (6 bases). Trimming pared 9 bases from V and 7 bases from J, leaving 16 bases between. The germline V gene has CDR1 MNHEY and CDR2 SMNVEV (reference sequence). This CDR3 is built from 13 residues. The CDR3 nucleotides read TGTGCCAGTTCCATAAGGGGGGGCCAGCCCCAGCATTTT. Encoded protein: CASSIRGGQPQHF.

This clone was detected only a few times. This chain uses TRBV9 with TRBJ1-3; possible D gene TRBD1, 6 bases. CDR3 length equals 15 residues. The V end lost 3 bases, the J end lost 3 bases, and 13 bases lay between the germline ends. CDR1 is SGDLS, CDR2 YYNGEE, per germline. The CDR3: CASSAQGWIGNTIYF. CDR3 bases: TGTGCCAGCAGCGCACAGGGATGGATTGGAAACACCATATATTTT.

This sequence joins TRBV9 and TRBJ1-2, with D possibly TRBD1 on 6 matching bases. CDR1 and CDR2 from the germline V gene are SGDLS and YYNGEE. V was trimmed by 0 bases and J by 1 base, leaving 10 bases between them. This CDR3 has 15 residues. The CDR3 protein is CASSVAGHLNYGYTF. The DNA of the CDR3 is TGTGCCAGCAGCGTAGCGGGACATCTTAACTATGGCTACACCTTC.

The rearrangement links TRBV2 to TRBJ1-5; no definite D call. Germline V gives CDR1 SNHLY, CDR2 FYNNEI. The CDR3 spans 13 residues. V was trimmed by 4 bases and J by 2 bases, leaving 6 bases between them. The CDR3 loop is CASSGGRNQPQHF. DNA of the CDR3: TGTGCCAGCAGTGGCGGCCGCAATCAGCCCCAGCATTTT. The full variable domain, in which reference TRBV2 and TRBJ1-5 provide the parts outside the CDR3, is EPEVTQTPSHQVTQMGQEVILRCVPISNHLYFYWYRQILGQKVEFLVSFYNNEISEKSEIFDDQFSVERPDGSNFTLKIRSTKLEDSAMYFCASSGGRNQPQHFGDGTRLSIL.

The chain joins TRBV7-2 to TRBJ2-3; 11 nucleotides line up with TRBD1. Losses at the gene ends were 5 bases for V and 1 base for J; bases not matched to a gene: 8. Germline V gene lookup returns CDR1 SGHTA and CDR2 FQGNSA. This CDR3 is built from 17 residues. The CDR3 sequence is CASSPKGTGGRTDTQYF. The CDR3 coding sequence is TGTGCCAGCAGCCCGAAAGGGACAGGGGGACGCACAGATACGCAGTATTTT.

This clone was observed at least ten times. The chain joins TRBV30 to TRBJ2-2; D gene ambiguous. V dropped 3 bases and J dropped 3 bases, with 8 bases sitting between them. This CDR3 spans 13 amino acids. Germline V CDR1 and CDR2: GTSNPN, SVGIG (reference sequence). The CDR3 DNA reads TGTGCCTGGAGAAGACGGGACACCGGGGAGCTGTTTTTT. It encodes CAWRRRDTGELFF.

The rearrangement links TRBV7-2 to TRBJ2-5; the match to TRBD2 covers 7 bases. This CDR3 contains 14 residues. Trimming at V came to 3 bases and at J to 4 bases, leaving 5 bases not matched to a gene. CDR1 SGHTA and CDR2 FQGNSA come from the germline V gene. CDR3: CASSFYGEGETQYF. The DNA of the CDR3 is TGTGCCAGCAGCTTCTACGGGGAGGGAGAGACCCAGTACTTC.

The rearrangement joins TRBV14 to TRBJ2-1; D not resolved. Between the trimmed V and J ends, which lost 4 bases and 0 bases, there was a span of 13 bases. CDR1 is SGHDN and CDR2 is FVKESK in the germline V gene. The CDR3 loop spans 16 amino acids. Here the CDR3 reads CASSLTAASSYNEQFF. The CDR3 bases are TGTGCCAGCAGCCTGACGGCTGCGAGCTCCTACAATGAGCAGTTCTTC.

This rearrangement joins TRBV19 to TRBJ1-5; 9 bases agree with TRBD1. The V segment lost 5 bases and the J segment 6 bases; nucleotides outside the gene matches: 11. The CDR3 has 16 amino acids. The germline V gene has CDR1 LNHDA and CDR2 SQIVND (reference sequence). The CDR3 coding sequence is TGTGCCAGTAGTCCCGTGGACAGGGGAAAGTTTCAGCCCCAGCATTTT. Protein product: CASSPVDRGKFQPQHF. Together with reference TRBV19 and TRBJ1-5, the CDR3 gives the full variable domain: DGGITQSPKYLFRKEGQNVTLSCEQNLNHDAMYWYRQDPGQGLRLIYYSQIVNDFQKGDIAEGYSVSREKKESFPLTVTSAQKNPTAFYLCASSPVDRGKFQPQHFGDGTRLSIL.

This clone has more than one count but fewer than ten. V gene TRBV20-1 combines with J gene TRBJ1-2; D is ambiguous. The CDR3 is 11 residues long. The germline gives CDR1 DFQATT, CDR2 SNEGSKA (reference sequence). Trimming left V 5 bases short and J 6 bases short, with 10 bases between. CDR3 DNA: TGCAGTGCTCCCGAAAGGAATGGCTACACCTTC. Translating gives CSAPERNGYTF.

The chain has TRBV6-5 and TRBJ2-7, with D perhaps matching TRBD1 (6 bases). V gave up 5 bases and J gave up 5 bases, with 10 bases separating them. In germline, CDR1 is MNHEY, CDR2 SVGAGI. The CDR3 contains 12 residues. CDR3 loop: CASSPDSHEQYF. CDR3 DNA sequence: TGTGCCAGCAGTCCGGACAGCCACGAGCAGTACTTC.

The genes are TRBV10-3 and TRBJ1-6, with D possibly being TRBD1 (6 bases). CDR3 size: 16 residues. Germline CDR1 is ENHRY and CDR2 is SYGVKD. V was trimmed by 2 bases and J by 3 bases, leaving 11 bases between them. As DNA, the CDR3 is TGTGCCATCAGTGAGACAGGGTCCGTCTATAATTCACCCCTCCACTTT. The encoded protein is CAISETGSVYNSPLHF.

This CDR3 is CASERAELLGKNIQYF. The CDR3 DNA sequence: TGTGCCTCTGAGAGGGCGGAACTTTTAGGCAAAAACATTCAGTACTTC. The V and J genes are TRBV21-1 and TRBJ2-4; the D call of TRBD2 is as the table states it, not checked on the DNA. TRBV21-1 is reported as a pseudogene. This CDR3 is 16 amino acids long.

This chain connects TRBV7-9 to TRBJ1-3; D unclear. CDR1 and CDR2 from the germline V gene are SEHNR and FQNEAQ (reference sequence). V was clipped by 1 base and J by 8 bases, with 12 bases between them. This CDR3 spans 14 amino acids. The CDR3 loop is CASSLDRPGDTIYF. In DNA, the CDR3 is TGTGCCAGCAGCTTAGACAGACCTGGGGACACCATATATTTT.

This rearrangement joins TRBV2 to TRBJ2-1; D is possibly TRBD1 or TRBD2 (5 bases each). Germline V gene lookup returns CDR1 SNHLY and CDR2 FYNNEI. This CDR3 region has 17 residues. The germline V and J ends were trimmed by 2 bases and 2 bases, with 16 bases remaining between them. The CDR3 loop is CASSEIGSRGTYNEQFF. The CDR3 DNA is TGTGCCAGCAGTGAAATAGGGTCGAGGGGCACCTACAATGAGCAGTTCTTC.

This clone was seen only a few times. The CDR3 bases are TGTGCCAGCAGTCGGGGGGTCTTCACCCAAGCAAACACCGGGGAGCTGTTTTTT. Amino acid sequence: CASSRGVFTQANTGELFF. This chain connects TRBV28 to TRBJ2-2; 7 positions match TRBD2. J was trimmed by 2 bases and V by 5 bases; bases with no gene match: 14. The CDR3 spans 18 residues. Germline lookup yields CDR1 MDHEN and CDR2 SYDVKM.

The chain joins TRBV5-1 to TRBJ2-2; 10 bases align to TRBD2. In germline, CDR1 is SGHRS, CDR2 YFSETQ. The CDR3 spans 21 residues. The trim removed 1 base at V and 1 base at J, leaving 16 bases unmatched. CDR3 region: CASSLNYRTMRLAGNTGELFF. Written as DNA, the CDR3 is TGCGCCAGCAGCTTGAACTACCGAACCATGCGACTAGCGGGGAACACCGGGGAGCTGTTTTTT.

The chain couples TRBV5-6 to TRBJ2-1; D is undetermined. Trimming pared 2 bases from V and 0 bases from J, leaving 9 bases between. The germline V gene encodes CDR1 SGHDT and CDR2 YYEEEE. The CDR3 totals 15 residues. For the CDR3, the DNA is TGTGCCAGCAGCTTCGGGTTGAGCTCCTACAATGAGCAGTTCTTC. Encoded protein: CASSFGLSSYNEQFF.